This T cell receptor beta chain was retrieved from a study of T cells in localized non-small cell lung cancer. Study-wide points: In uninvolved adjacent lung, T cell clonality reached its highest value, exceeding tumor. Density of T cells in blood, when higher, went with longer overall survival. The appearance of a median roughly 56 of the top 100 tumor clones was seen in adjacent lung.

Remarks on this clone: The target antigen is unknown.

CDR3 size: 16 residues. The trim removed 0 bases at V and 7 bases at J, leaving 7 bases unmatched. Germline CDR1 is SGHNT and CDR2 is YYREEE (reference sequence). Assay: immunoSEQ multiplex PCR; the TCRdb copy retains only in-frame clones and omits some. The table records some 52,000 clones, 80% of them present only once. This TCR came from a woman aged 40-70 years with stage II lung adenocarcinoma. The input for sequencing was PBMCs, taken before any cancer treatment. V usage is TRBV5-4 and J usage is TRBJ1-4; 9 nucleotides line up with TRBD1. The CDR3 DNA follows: TGTGCCAGCAGCTTGGACAGGGGGCAAACAGTTGAAAAACTGTTTTTT. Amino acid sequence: CASSLDRGQTVEKLFF.